Sequencing of this TCR beta chain was carried out in a study of neurological immune-mediated disorders. This clonotype was seen many times. Antigen unknown. cDNA was made by 5'RACE with 10-nucleotide random UMIs. From the 5' RACE reads, TCRdb called clonotypes with MiXCR, one entry per CDR3 protein. The sample has around 41,000 distinct CDR3 sequences; roughly 14% are singletons. General study results and limits: Among expanded clones, no CDR3 amino acid sequences were shared across subjects, a pattern suggesting private repertoires in all groups. HTLV-1-associated myelopathy had the most TCR clonal expansion, whereas multiple sclerosis had the least (lower than in healthy controls).

For sorted libraries, the input was 850,000 to 1,000,000 CD4+ or CD8+ T cells. Germline loops: CDR1 LGHDT, CDR2 YNNKEL (reference sequence). The CDR3 length is 14 residues. V was trimmed by 0 bases and J by 10 bases, leaving 13 bases between them. Input material: CD4+ T cells from blood. The chain uses TRBV3-1 and TRBJ2-1; D unclear. The clonotype was recovered from a woman aged 60-75 years with HTLV-1-associated myelopathy (HAM/TSP). CDR3 DNA sequence: TGTGCCAGCAGCCAAGAGAGGTCCACGATGGAGCAGTTCTTC. Protein: CASSQERSTMEQFF.